Below are 2 T cell receptor beta chains sequenced from a single sample in a study of OX40 agonist ivuxolimab in advanced cancers. The library relied on the immunoSEQ multiplex PCR assay. TCRdb obtained this table from immuneACCESS and retained in-frame rearrangements with V and J assigned. These tables miss some clones; where compared with another copy, unresolved V genes account for less than half of the shortfall, and the remainder is unexplained. Across this sample there are 23,000 or so clones, with 70% to 90% seen only once. The ten top clones hold roughly 29% of the sample. This sample comprised CD4+ or CD8+ T cells sorted from blood, obtained in a trial of the OX40 agonist ivuxolimab. These receptors all come from an adult with an advanced solid tumor such as melanoma, head and neck, liver or kidney cancer.

This clone showed up just once. The genes are TRBV5-3 and TRBJ1-1; 9 bases align to TRBD1. TRBV5-3 is assigned to the ORF class and has an uncertain function. V lost 7 bases, J lost 4 bases, and 23 bases stayed unmatched. The CDR3 runs 19 residues. The CDR3 DNA reads as TGTGCCAGAGCCTTCCTCAAAAAACGGGACAGGGAGGGGGGCACTGAAGCTTTCTTT. As protein: CARAFLKKRDREGGTEAFF.

The CDR3 nucleotides read TGTGCCAGCAGCTTAGTGGCGGGCAAAAACATTCAGTACTTC. As protein: CASSLVAGKNIQYF. The chain carries TRBV11-2 and TRBJ2-4, with D tentatively TRBD2 (5 bases). The V gene lost 1 base and the J gene lost 3 bases, with 7 bases spanning the gap. This CDR3 is 14 amino acids long. Per the germline V gene, CDR1 is SGHAT and CDR2 is FQNNGV. The complete variable domain, with remaining parts taken from reference TRBV11-2 and TRBJ2-4, reads EAGVAQSPRYKIIEKRQSVAFWCNPISGHATLYWYQQILGQGPKLLIQFQNNGVVDDSQLPKDRFSAERLKGVDSTLKIQPAKLEDSAVYLCASSLVAGKNIQYFGAGTRLSVL.